Presented here are 10 T cell receptor beta chains from one specimen sequenced in a study of PD-1 blockade in classical Hodgkin lymphoma (dated by TCRdb to the early 2020s). Per the publication, the time point label means: newly diagnosed, previously untreated cHL patient sample. Library creation used the immunoSEQ multiplex PCR assay. Entries here come from immuneACCESS through TCRdb and include only in-frame sequences with V and J called. Some clones fail to appear in such tables; in the studies checked, an unresolved V gene covers under half of the shortfall, and the cause of the remainder is unknown. This sample comprises roughly 32,000 clones, 90% to 95% of them detected only once. The ten largest clones represent 2.3% of the sample. Sequencing was carried out using peripheral blood mononuclear cells (PBMCs). These receptors were obtained from a human donor with classical Hodgkin lymphoma.

The gene calls are TRBV11-2 and TRBJ1-5; D possibly corresponds to TRBD1 (5 bases). Germline V gives CDR1 SGHAT, CDR2 FQNNGV. This CDR3 region has 14 residues. V was shortened by 2 bases and J by 11 bases, with 16 bases between the two germline ends. CDR3 loop: CASSLLGPGGAQHF. Written as DNA, the CDR3 is TGTGCCAGCAGCTTATTAGGGCCCGGAGGGGCCCAGCATTTT.

This chain joins TRBV12-5 and TRBJ2-5; D remains unclear. The CDR3 is 14 amino acids. V was cut by 6 bases and J by 5 bases, with 16 bases left in between. Germline V lookup: CDR1 LGHNT, CDR2 FRNRAP. CDR3 bases: TGTGCTAGTGGCCCCCGCTCTAGTGGGGAGACCCAGTACTTC. Translated, it gives CASGPRSSGETQYF.

This chain joins TRBV6-5 and TRBJ2-3; D is uncertain. V was pared by 8 bases and J by 0 bases, with 9 bases between. CDR1 is MNHEY and CDR2 is SVGAGI in the germline V gene. The CDR3 totals 13 residues. The CDR3 here is CASRKRSTDTQYF. CDR3 nucleotides: TGTGCCAGCCGGAAAAGGAGCACAGATACGCAGTATTTT.

V and J are TRBV27 and TRBJ1-5, with no clear D. The germline V gene has CDR1 MNHEY and CDR2 SMNVEV (reference sequence). Deletions cut 5 bases from V and 0 bases from J, with 11 bases between. The CDR3 contains 15 residues. The CDR3 DNA follows: TGTGCCAGCAGTGCCTTCCGGTATAGCAATCAGCCCCAGCATTTT. It translates to CASSAFRYSNQPQHF.

The V and J genes are TRBV28 and TRBJ2-3; 9 positions agree with TRBD2. V shed 4 bases and J 2 bases; nucleotides not matched to a gene: 13. The CDR3 spans 18 residues. Germline values: CDR1 MDHEN, CDR2 SYDVKM. The CDR3 coding sequence is TGTGCCAGCAGTTCCGGATTCGGACTAGCGATCAACACAGATACGCAGTATTTT. Protein product: CASSSGFGLAINTDTQYF.

This chain uses TRBV6-1 with TRBJ1-2; 10 bases line up with TRBD1. The CDR3 extends over 15 amino acids. Germline lookup yields CDR1 MNHNS and CDR2 SASEGT. The V segment lost 0 bases and the J segment 4 bases; nucleotides outside the gene matches: 2. The CDR3 spells CASSEAGTGVYGYTF. The DNA of the CDR3 is TGTGCCAGCAGTGAAGCTGGGACAGGGGTCTATGGCTACACCTTC.

This sequence joins TRBV5-4 and TRBJ2-7, with TRBD1 matching 8 bases. The CDR3 has 15 amino acids. V lost 7 bases to trimming and J lost 0 bases; unmatched junction nucleotides: 9. Germline-derived CDR1 and CDR2 are SGHNT and YYREEE (reference sequence). The CDR3 DNA reads as TGTGCCAGCCGATCCCGACAGGGGACCTCCTACGAGCAGTACTTC. The encoded protein is CASRSRQGTSYEQYF.

The J gene is TRBJ1-2, the V gene TRBV4-1, with D tentatively TRBD1 (6 bases). This CDR3 comprises 15 residues. CDR1 and CDR2 (germline): MGHRA, YSYEKL. V gave up 0 bases and J gave up 4 bases, with 12 bases separating them. The CDR3 sequence is CASSQDGRGLYGYTF. Here the CDR3 DNA reads TGCGCCAGCAGCCAAGATGGCAGGGGTCTCTATGGCTACACCTTC.

The rearrangement links TRBV5-3 to TRBJ1-3, with no clear D. TRBV5-3 is an ORF, and what it does is uncertain. The CDR3 is 18 amino acids. Trimming took off 4 bases at V and 0 bases at J, with 20 bases between the two ends. Written as DNA, the CDR3 is TGTGCCAGAAGCGGTGGGTCCCCGAAAACATACTCTGGAAACACCATATATTTT. The encoded protein is CARSGGSPKTYSGNTIYF.

The chain combines TRBV28 with TRBJ1-2; the match to TRBD1 covers 9 bases. This CDR3 is 16 amino acids long. Trimming at V came to 4 bases and at J to 2 bases, leaving 8 bases not matched to a gene. CDR1 and CDR2 from the germline V gene are MDHEN and SYDVKM. CDR3 sequence reads: CASSSPLGQGNYGYTF. DNA of the CDR3: TGTGCCAGCAGTTCCCCCCTCGGACAGGGGAACTATGGCTACACCTTC.